The clone carrying this T cell receptor beta chain was seen once. The sequencing template was cDNA reverse transcribed from extracted RNA. Assay used: immunoSEQ multiplex PCR; TCRdb lists only in-frame clones, some missing. The sample yields 100,000 to 150,000 clones, about 51% seen once. Sampling of alopecia areata patients yielded lesional scalp punch biopsies as well as peripheral blood. Germline CDR1 is SQVTM and CDR2 is ANQGSEA. The germline V and J ends were trimmed by 7 bases and 3 bases, with 10 bases remaining between them. The CDR3 length is 11 residues. This record comes from a study of CD8+ T cells in alopecia areata.

The specimen sequenced was NKG2D-low CD8+ T cells sorted from blood. The clonotype was recovered from a human donor with alopecia areata. The chain uses TRBV29-1 and TRBJ2-7; D is ambiguous. The CDR3 sequence: CSAPHGYEQYF. The DNA of the CDR3 is TGCAGCGCCCCCCACGGCTACGAGCAGTACTTC.